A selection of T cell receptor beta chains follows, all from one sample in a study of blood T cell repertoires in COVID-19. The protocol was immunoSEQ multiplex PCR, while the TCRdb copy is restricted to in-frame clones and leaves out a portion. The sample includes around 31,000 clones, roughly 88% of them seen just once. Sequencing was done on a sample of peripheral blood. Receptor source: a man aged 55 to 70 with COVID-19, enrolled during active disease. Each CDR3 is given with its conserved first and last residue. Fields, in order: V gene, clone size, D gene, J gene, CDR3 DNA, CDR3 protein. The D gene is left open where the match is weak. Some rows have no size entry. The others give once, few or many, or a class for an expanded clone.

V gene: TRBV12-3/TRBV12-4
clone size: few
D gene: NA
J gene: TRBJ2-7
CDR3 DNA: TGTGCCAGCAGTTGGGACGAAAGGGGGGAGCAGTACTTC
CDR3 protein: CASSWDERGEQYF

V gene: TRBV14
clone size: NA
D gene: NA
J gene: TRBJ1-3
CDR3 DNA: TGTGCCAGCAAGGGGTCTGGAAACACCATATATTTT
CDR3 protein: CASKGSGNTIYF

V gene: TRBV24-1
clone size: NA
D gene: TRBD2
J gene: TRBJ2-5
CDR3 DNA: TGTGCCACCAGTGATCCCTTCGGGGGGTCCGGGGGTGAGACCCAGTACTTC
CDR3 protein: CATSDPFGGSGGETQYF

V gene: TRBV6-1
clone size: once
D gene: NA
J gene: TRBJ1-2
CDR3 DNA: TGTGCCAGCAGTGAACGGACAGTAGGGCTCTATGGCTACACCTTC
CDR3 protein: CASSERTVGLYGYTF

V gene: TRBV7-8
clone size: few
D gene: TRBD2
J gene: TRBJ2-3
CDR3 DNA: TGTGCCAGCAGCTTAGTCCTAGCGGGTCGAGGGGCGGATACGCAGTATTTT
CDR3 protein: CASSLVLAGRGADTQYF

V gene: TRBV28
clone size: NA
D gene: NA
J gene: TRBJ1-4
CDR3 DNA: TGTGCCAGCACCCCCGGGGATGAAAAACTGTTTTTT
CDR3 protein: CASTPGDEKLFF

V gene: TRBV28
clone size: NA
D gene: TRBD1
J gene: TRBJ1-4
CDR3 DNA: TGTGCCAGCAGTTTAAACAGGGGAGCAACTAATGAAAAACTGTTTTTT
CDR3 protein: CASSLNRGATNEKLFF

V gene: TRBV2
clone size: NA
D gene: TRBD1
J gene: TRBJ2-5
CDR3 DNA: TGTGCCAGCAGTGGACAGGGTATCGAGACCCAGTACTTC
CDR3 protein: CASSGQGIETQYF

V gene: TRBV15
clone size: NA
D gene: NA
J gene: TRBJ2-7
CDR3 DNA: TGTGCCACCAGCAGAGATTGGCGGGACAGATACGACGAGCAGTACTTC
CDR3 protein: CATSRDWRDRYDEQYF

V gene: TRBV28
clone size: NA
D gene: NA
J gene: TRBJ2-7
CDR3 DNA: TGTGCCAGCACTGGAGTGGACAGCGGAACCTACGAGCAGTACTTC
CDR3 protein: CASTGVDSGTYEQYF

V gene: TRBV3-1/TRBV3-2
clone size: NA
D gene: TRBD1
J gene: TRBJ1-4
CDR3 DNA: TGTGCCAGCAGCGACAGGGCCTGGGAGGAAAAACTGTTTTTT
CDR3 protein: CASSDRAWEEKLFF

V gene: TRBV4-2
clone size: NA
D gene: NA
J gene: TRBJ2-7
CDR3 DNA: TGTGCCAGCAGCCAACTAGTATCTAGCTCCTACGAGCAGTACTTC
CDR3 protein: CASSQLVSSSYEQYF

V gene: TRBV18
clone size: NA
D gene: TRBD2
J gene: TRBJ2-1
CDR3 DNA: TGTGCCAGCTCACCGGATTTACCACTAGCGGTAGACCTCTACAATGAGCAGTTCTTC
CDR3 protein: CASSPDLPLAVDLYNEQFF

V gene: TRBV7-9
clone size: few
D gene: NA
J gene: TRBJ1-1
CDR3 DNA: TGTGCCAGCAGCTTATTAGTTTCGACAGCTACATCGAACACTGAAGCTTTCTTT
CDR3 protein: CASSLLVSTATSNTEAFF

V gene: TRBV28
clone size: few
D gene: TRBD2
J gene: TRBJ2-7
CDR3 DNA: TGTGCCAGCAGGCATGGACTAGCGGGAGTTAACGAGCAGTACTTC
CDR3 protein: CASRHGLAGVNEQYF

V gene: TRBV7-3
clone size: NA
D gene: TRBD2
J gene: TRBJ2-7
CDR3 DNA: TGTGCCAGCAGCCCCGGGACGGGGGGCGAGCAGTACTTC
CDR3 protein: CASSPGTGGEQYF

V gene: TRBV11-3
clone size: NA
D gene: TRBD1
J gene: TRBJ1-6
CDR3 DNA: TGTGCCAGCAGCCAGGGGGCCTCACCCCTCCACTTT
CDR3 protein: CASSQGASPLHF

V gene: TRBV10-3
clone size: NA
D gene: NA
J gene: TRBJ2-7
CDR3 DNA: TGTGCCATCAGTGATGGAGTACATAGCTCCTACGAGCAGTACTTC
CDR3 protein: CAISDGVHSSYEQYF

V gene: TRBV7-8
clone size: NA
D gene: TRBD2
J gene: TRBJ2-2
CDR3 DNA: TGTGCCAGCAGCCCCAGCGGGGGTACCAACACCGGGGAGCTGTTTTTT
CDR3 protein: CASSPSGGTNTGELFF

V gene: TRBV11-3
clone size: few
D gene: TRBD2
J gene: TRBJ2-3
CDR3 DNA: TGTGCCAGCAGCCCCCGACTAGCGGTCACAGATACGCAGTATTTT
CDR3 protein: CASSPRLAVTDTQYF

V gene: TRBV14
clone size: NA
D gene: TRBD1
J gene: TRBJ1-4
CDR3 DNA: TGTGCCAGCAGCCCGCGCGACAGGGCGGCTAATGAAAAACTGTTTTTT
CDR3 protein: CASSPRDRAANEKLFF

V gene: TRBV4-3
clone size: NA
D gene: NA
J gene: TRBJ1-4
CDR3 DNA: TGCGCCAGCAGCCAACAGAGACAACGGGGAGAAAAACTGTTTTTT
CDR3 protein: CASSQQRQRGEKLFF

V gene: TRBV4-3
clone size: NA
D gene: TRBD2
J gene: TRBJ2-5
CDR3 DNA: TGCGCCAGCAGCCAAGATAGGGCTAGCGGGAGTCCAGAGACCCAGTACTTC
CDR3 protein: CASSQDRASGSPETQYF

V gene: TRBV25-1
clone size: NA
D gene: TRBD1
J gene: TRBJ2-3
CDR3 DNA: TGTGCCAGCAGCACAGGGGTCCCAGATACGCAGTATTTT
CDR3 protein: CASSTGVPDTQYF

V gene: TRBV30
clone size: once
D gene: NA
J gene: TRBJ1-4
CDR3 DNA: TGTGCCTGGACTCGGGGGAGGGCTAATGAAAAACTGTTTTTT
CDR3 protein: CAWTRGRANEKLFF

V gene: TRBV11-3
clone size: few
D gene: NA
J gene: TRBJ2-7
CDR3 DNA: TGTGCCAGCAGCCTCGCAGGGAAGGACTACGAGCAGTACTTC
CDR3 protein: CASSLAGKDYEQYF

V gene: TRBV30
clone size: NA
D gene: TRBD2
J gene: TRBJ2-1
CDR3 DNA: TGTGCCTGGAGGCTAGCGGGCCGCCATGAGCAGTTCTTC
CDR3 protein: CAWRLAGRHEQFF

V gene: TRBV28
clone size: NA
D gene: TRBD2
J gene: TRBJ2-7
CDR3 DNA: TGTGCCAGCAGTGGGCGCGGGGCGGGAGCCTACGAGCAGTACTTC
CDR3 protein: CASSGRGAGAYEQYF

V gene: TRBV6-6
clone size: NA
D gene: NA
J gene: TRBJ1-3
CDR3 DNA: TGTGCCAGCAGGACTGGTGTGGACACCATATATTTT
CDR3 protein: CASRTGVDTIYF

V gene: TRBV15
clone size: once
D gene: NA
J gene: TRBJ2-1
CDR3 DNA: TGTGCCACCAGCGGGCGGACTGGAGCTTTCAACAATGAGCAGTTCTTC
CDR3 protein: CATSGRTGAFNNEQFF

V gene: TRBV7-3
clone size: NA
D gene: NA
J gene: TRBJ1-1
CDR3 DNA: TGTGCCAGCAGCTTCGGGGATTTCACTGAAGCTTTCTTT
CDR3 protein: CASSFGDFTEAFF

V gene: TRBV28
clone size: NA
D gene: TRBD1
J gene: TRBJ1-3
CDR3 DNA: TGTGCCAGCGGGACGGGACAGGGTGTAGGAAACACCATATATTTT
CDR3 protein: CASGTGQGVGNTIYF

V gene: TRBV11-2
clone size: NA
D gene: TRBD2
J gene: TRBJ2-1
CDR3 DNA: TGTGCCAGCAGCCAAGGGACTAGCGGGAGCGGGCTGTTCTTC
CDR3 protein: CASSQGTSGSGLFF

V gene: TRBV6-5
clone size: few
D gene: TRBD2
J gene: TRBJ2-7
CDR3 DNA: TGTGCCAGCAGTTCTCGGACTAGCGCAAACTACGAGCAGTACTTC
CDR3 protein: CASSSRTSANYEQYF

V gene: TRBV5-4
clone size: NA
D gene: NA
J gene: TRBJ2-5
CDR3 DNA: TGTGCCAGCAGTTCCGAGACTAGGCGGGGAGAGACCCAGTACTTC
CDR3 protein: CASSSETRRGETQYF

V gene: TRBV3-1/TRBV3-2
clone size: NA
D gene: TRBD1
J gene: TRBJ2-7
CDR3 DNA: TGTGCCAGCAGCCAAGATTGGACAGGGTTAAGCTACGAGCAGTACTTC
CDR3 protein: CASSQDWTGLSYEQYF

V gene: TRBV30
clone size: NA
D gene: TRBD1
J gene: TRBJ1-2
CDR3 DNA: TGTGCCTGGTCCTTGTGGCGGCAGGGGGCCGGTGGCTACACCTTC
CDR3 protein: CAWSLWRQGAGGYTF

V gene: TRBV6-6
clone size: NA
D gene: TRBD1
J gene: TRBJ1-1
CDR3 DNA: TGTGCCAGCAGCCTCAGGGGGCAGGTCACTGAAGCTTTCTTT
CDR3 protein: CASSLRGQVTEAFF

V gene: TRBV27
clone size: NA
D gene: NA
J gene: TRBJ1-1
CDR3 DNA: TGTGCCACCATGAGGGTGGGGTTGAACACTGAAGCTTTCTTT
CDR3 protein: CATMRVGLNTEAFF

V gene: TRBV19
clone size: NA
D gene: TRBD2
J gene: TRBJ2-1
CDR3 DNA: TGTGCCAGTAGTACCCCTAGCGGTGAAAGGGAGCAGTTCTTC
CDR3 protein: CASSTPSGEREQFF

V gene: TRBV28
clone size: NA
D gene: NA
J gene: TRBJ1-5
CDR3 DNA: TGTGCCAGCCTAGGTTATAGCAATCAGCCCCAGCATTTT
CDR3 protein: CASLGYSNQPQHF

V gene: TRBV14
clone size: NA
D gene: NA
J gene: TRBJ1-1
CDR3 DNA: TGTGCCAGCAGCCCGGCCGGCAGGGGTTTGAACACTGAAGCTTTCTTT
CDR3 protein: CASSPAGRGLNTEAFF

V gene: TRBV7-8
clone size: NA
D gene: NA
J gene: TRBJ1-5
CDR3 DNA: TGTGCCAGCAGCCCTCGAGAGGAGTATAGCAATCAGCCCCAGCATTTT
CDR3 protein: CASSPREEYSNQPQHF

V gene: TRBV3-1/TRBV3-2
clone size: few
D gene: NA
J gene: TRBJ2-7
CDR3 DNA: TGTGCCAGCAGCTTTCGCCCGCCGACTGATATCACACTAGGAGAGCAGTACTTC
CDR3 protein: CASSFRPPTDITLGEQYF

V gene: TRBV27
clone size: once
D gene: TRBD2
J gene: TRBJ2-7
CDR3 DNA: TGTGCCAGCAGCCCTAGCGGGTCCTACGAGCAGTACTTC
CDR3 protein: CASSPSGSYEQYF

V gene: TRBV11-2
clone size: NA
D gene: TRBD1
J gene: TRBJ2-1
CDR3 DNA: TGTGCCAGCAGCCGTCAGACAGGGGCCTCCTACAATGAGCAGTTCTTC
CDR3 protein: CASSRQTGASYNEQFF

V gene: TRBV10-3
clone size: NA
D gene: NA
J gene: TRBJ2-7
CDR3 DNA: TGTGCCATCAGCCCCGAGGAGGGCGACTACGAGCAGTACTTC
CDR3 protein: CAISPEEGDYEQYF

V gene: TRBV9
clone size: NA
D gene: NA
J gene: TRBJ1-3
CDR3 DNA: TGTGCCAGCAGCGCCACTTACTCTGGAAACACCATATATTTT
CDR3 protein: CASSATYSGNTIYF